Listed here is a single T cell receptor beta chain. All sequencing subjects had displayed CD8+CD57+ cell expansion on flow cytometry. Patients had undergone no therapy by the time their blood was sampled. TCR beta VDJ combinations and CDR3 sequences were profiled from genomic DNA. Using its own MiXCR run on the reads, TCRdb lists one record per CDR3 protein. The sample lists roughly 160,000 distinct CDR3 sequences, over 55% seen once, with about 50% in the top ten. These data originate in a study of CD8+CD57+ T cells in acquired aplastic anemia. This CDR3 has 15 residues. V lost 6 bases, J lost 2 bases, and 16 bases lay in between. Per germline, CDR1 MNHEY and CDR2 SVGAGI.

Material for sequencing was sorted CD4+, CD8+, or CD8+CD57+ T cells (not recorded which) from PBMCs. The rearrangement joins TRBV6-5 to TRBJ1-1, with D possibly being TRBD1 (6 bases). The origin of this receptor is a human donor with aplastic anemia. This chain's CDR3 is CASSPRGYRNTEAFF. The CDR3 DNA follows: TGTGCCAGCAGCCCCAGGGGATATAGAAACACTGAAGCTTTCTTT.